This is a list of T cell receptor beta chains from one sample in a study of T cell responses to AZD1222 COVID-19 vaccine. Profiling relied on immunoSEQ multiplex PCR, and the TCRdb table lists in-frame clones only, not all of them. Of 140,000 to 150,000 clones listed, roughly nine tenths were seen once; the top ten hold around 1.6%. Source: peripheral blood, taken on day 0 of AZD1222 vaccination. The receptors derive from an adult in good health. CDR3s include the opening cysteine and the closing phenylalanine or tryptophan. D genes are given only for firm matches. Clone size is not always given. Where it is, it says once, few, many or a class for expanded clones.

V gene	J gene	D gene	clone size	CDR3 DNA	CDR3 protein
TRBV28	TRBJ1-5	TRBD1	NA	TGTGCCACCTCGTGGGTACAGGGGGCCGGTCAGCCCCAGCATTTT	CATSWVQGAGQPQHF
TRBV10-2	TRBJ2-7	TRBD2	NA	TGCGCCAGCGTACCAGGCCCGGGACTAGCGACCGACGAGCAGTACTTC	CASVPGPGLATDEQYF
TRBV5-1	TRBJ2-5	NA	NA	TGCGCCAGCAGCTTGGGATCACAAGAGACCCAGTACTTC	CASSLGSQETQYF
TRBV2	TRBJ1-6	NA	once	TGTGCCAGCTTAGACATCCTCTATAATTCACCCCTCCACTTT	CASLDILYNSPLHF
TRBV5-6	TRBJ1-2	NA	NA	TGTGCCAGCAGCTTAGGGGGAGGGAACTATGGCTACACCTTC	CASSLGGGNYGYTF
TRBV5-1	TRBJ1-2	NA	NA	TGCGCCAGCAGCCCCGAGGTGGGTAACTATGGCTACACCTTC	CASSPEVGNYGYTF
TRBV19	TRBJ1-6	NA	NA	TGTGCCAGTAGTACCCTGGTGGCCGGGGTGGATTCACCCCTCCACTTT	CASSTLVAGVDSPLHF
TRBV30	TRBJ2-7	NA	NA	TGTGCCTGGAGTCGACAGTACGAGCAGTACTTC	CAWSRQYEQYF
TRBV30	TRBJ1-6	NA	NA	NA	CAFGPGQARSPLHF
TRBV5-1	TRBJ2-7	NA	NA	TGCGCCAGCAGCTTGGGCCAGGGTTACTCCTACGAGCAGTACTTC	CASSLGQGYSYEQYF
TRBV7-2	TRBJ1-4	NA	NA	TGTGCCAGCAGCGCTCCAGGAGCAACTAATGAAAAACTGTTTTTT	CASSAPGATNEKLFF
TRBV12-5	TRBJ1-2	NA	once	TGTGCTAGTGGTTTGCTCGCAGCCTATGGCTACACCTTC	CASGLLAAYGYTF
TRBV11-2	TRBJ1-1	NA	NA	TGTGCCAGCAGCGCCGGGGCAGGGGTAACTGAAGCTTTCTTT	CASSAGAGVTEAFF
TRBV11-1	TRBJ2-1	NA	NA	TGTGCCAGCAGCTTGGTGGCTCGGGGCAATGAGCAGTTCTTC	CASSLVARGNEQFF
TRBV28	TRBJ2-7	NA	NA	TGTGCCAGCAGTTTAGCGGGGTCCCTCTACGAGCAGTACTTC	CASSLAGSLYEQYF
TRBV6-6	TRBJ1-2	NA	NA	TGTGCCAGCAGTCTCACGGGGTGGGGCTACACCTTC	CASSLTGWGYTF
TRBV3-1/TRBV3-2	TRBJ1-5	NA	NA	TGTGCCAGCAGCCCGGCGGGCAGTAGCAATCAGCCCCAGCATTTT	CASSPAGSSNQPQHF
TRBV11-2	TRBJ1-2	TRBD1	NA	TGTGCCAGCAGCGGTAGCCAGGGGGCTGGTGGCTACACCTTC	CASSGSQGAGGYTF
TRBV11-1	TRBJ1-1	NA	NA	TGTGCCAGCAGCTTCCCCCGGGGGGGGATGAACACTGAAGCTTTCTTT	CASSFPRGGMNTEAFF
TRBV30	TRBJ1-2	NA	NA	TGTGCCTGGAGTGTAGGAGGGATTAACTATGGCTACACCTTC	CAWSVGGINYGYTF
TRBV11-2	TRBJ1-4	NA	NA	TGTGCCAGCAGCTTAGCGGCAGGGCCTAATGAAAAACTGTTTTTT	CASSLAAGPNEKLFF
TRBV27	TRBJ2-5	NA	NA	TGTGCCAGCAGTTTATTTCCCAAGGAGACCCAGTACTTC	CASSLFPKETQYF
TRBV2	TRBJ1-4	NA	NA	TGTGCCAGCAGCAGAAACGGTGCAACTAATGAAAAACTGTTTTTT	CASSRNGATNEKLFF
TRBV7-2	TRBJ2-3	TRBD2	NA	TGTGCCAGCAGCTTAGCGACTAGCGGGGGGTGGAGGACAGATACGCAGTATTTT	CASSLATSGGWRTDTQYF
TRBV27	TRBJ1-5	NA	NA	TGTGCCAGCAGTTTATCGGGACTACGGGGACTCTCGTGGGATCAGCCCCAGCATTTT	CASSLSGLRGLSWDQPQHF
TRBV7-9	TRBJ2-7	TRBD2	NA	TGTGCCAGCAGCTTCGGCGGGGGTAAAACCTACGAGCAGTACTTC	CASSFGGGKTYEQYF
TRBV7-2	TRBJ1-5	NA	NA	TGTGCCAGCAGCCCCCGTATAGGGGCAGGTCAGCCCCAGCATTTT	CASSPRIGAGQPQHF
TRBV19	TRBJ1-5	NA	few	TGTGCCAGTAAGAGGGGACATCTAGAGAGTAGCAATCAGCCCCAGCATTTT	CASKRGHLESSNQPQHF